The rows below give T cell receptor beta chains drawn from one sample of a study of OX40 agonist ivuxolimab in advanced cancers. The protocol was immunoSEQ multiplex PCR, while the TCRdb copy is restricted to in-frame clones and leaves out a portion. This table holds over 150,000 clones, around 94% found once. This specimen consisted of CD4+ or CD8+ T cells sorted from blood, obtained in a trial of the OX40 agonist ivuxolimab. These receptors all come from an adult with an advanced solid tumor such as melanoma, head and neck, liver or kidney cancer. Both conserved end residues are part of each CDR3. D genes are given only for firm matches. Some rows have no size entry. The others give once, few or many, or a class for an expanded clone.

V gene	J gene	clone size	D gene	CDR3 protein	CDR3 DNA
TRBV7-9	TRBJ1-5	.	.	CASSRLAGQPQHF	TGTGCCAGCAGCAGGCTGGCCGGTCAGCCCCAGCATTTT
TRBV7-3	TRBJ2-5	.	.	CASSEGREETQYF	TGTGCCAGCAGTGAGGGCAGGGAAGAGACCCAGTACTTC
TRBV6-1	TRBJ2-3	.	.	CASSAGPYTDTQYF	TGTGCCAGCAGTGCCGGACCCTACACAGATACGCAGTATTTT
TRBV11-2	TRBJ2-5	.	TRBD2	CASSQQTSVPWTQYF	TGTGCCAGCAGCCAACAGACTAGCGTCCCATGGACCCAGTACTTC
TRBV6-6	TRBJ2-1	.	TRBD2	CASSSRGAYNEQFF	TGTGCCAGCAGCTCGCGGGGGGCCTACAATGAGCAGTTCTTC
TRBV6-4	TRBJ1-1	.	TRBD1	CASSSGQGGTEAFF	TGTGCCAGCAGTTCGGGACAGGGCGGAACTGAAGCTTTCTTT
TRBV19	TRBJ2-5	.	TRBD2	CASSIGGGKETQYF	TGTGCCAGTAGTATAGGGGGAGGGAAGGAGACCCAGTACTTC
TRBV7-9	TRBJ1-2	.	.	CASSFSGTGGGGYTF	TGTGCCAGCAGCTTTTCCGGGACCGGGGGGGGTGGCTACACCTTC
TRBV7-9	TRBJ2-1	.	.	CASSFTGSSLNREQFF	TGTGCCAGCAGCTTTACAGGGTCCTCGCTTAACAGGGAGCAGTTCTTC
TRBV28	TRBJ2-7	.	.	CASSSPDGYEQYF	TGTGCCAGCAGTTCCCCGGACGGCTACGAGCAGTACTTC
TRBV5-1	TRBJ2-5	.	TRBD2	CASSSGLAGEAQYF	TGCGCCAGCAGCTCCGGACTAGCGGGAGAGGCCCAGTACTTC
TRBV6-5	TRBJ2-2	.	.	CASSYARQKSRELFF	TGTGCCAGCAGTTACGCCCGACAGAAGAGCCGGGAGCTGTTTTTT
TRBV20-1	TRBJ1-1	.	.	CSAGVNTEAFF	TGCAGTGCTGGGGTGAACACTGAAGCTTTCTTT
TRBV7-9	TRBJ2-3	.	TRBD2	CASRGTSGARGATQYF	TGTGCCAGCAGAGGGACTAGCGGGGCGAGGGGGGCTACGCAGTATTTT
TRBV6-1	TRBJ2-1	.	TRBD2	CASRVGTSGRNEQFF	TGTGCCAGCAGGGTAGGGACTAGCGGGAGGAATGAGCAGTTCTTC
TRBV28	TRBJ1-2	.	.	CASSFSGGNYGYTF	TGTGCCAGCAGTTTTAGTGGGGGTAACTATGGCTACACCTTC
TRBV7-8	TRBJ2-7	.	.	CASRPGQSYEQYF	TGTGCCAGCAGGCCGGGGCAGTCCTACGAGCAGTACTTC
TRBV5-1	TRBJ1-2	.	.	CASSLTTGSYGYTF	TGCGCCAGCAGCCTAACGACAGGATCCTATGGCTACACCTTC
TRBV4-1	TRBJ2-3	.	TRBD2	CASSQELAGGTDTQYF	TGCGCCAGCAGCCAAGAACTAGCGGGAGGCACAGATACGCAGTATTTT
TRBV11-2	TRBJ1-6	few	.	CASSPPGPREPLHF	TGTGCCAGCAGCCCCCCGGGACCAAGGGAACCCCTCCACTTT
TRBV4-1	TRBJ1-4	.	TRBD1	CASSPLTGRYEKLFF	TGCGCCAGCAGCCCTTTGACAGGGAGGTATGAAAAACTGTTTTTT
TRBV19	TRBJ2-6	.	TRBD1	CASSLRQGKASGANVLTF	TGTGCCAGTAGTCTCCGACAGGGGAAGGCTTCAGGGGCCAACGTCCTGACTTTC
TRBV4-3	TRBJ2-7	.	.	CASSQDLGGTYEQYF	TGCGCCAGCAGCCAAGATTTAGGGGGTACCTACGAGCAGTACTTC
TRBV5-1	TRBJ2-2	.	.	CASSLGDSDTGELFF	TGCGCCAGCAGCTTGGGCGACAGTGACACCGGGGAGCTGTTTTTT
TRBV11-2	TRBJ2-2	.	.	CASSSIRGAGAAAGELFF	TGTGCCAGCAGCTCTATCCGGGGGGCAGGGGCGGCCGCCGGGGAGCTGTTTTTT
TRBV9	TRBJ2-1	.	.	CASSVSRVDEQFF	TGTGCCAGCAGCGTGTCGAGGGTCGATGAGCAGTTCTTC
TRBV28	TRBJ2-7	.	.	CASSLIAFRYEQYF	TGTGCCAGCAGTCTTATAGCGTTCCGATACGAGCAGTACTTC
TRBV9	TRBJ2-7	.	.	CASSRAGRSLEQYF	TGTGCCAGCAGCAGGGCAGGCCGTTCGTTAGAGCAGTACTTC
TRBV20-1	TRBJ1-2	.	.	CSARTGVDF	TGCAGTGCTAGAACCGGGGTAGACTTC
TRBV7-2	TRBJ2-3	.	.	CASSPGGPSTDTQYF	TGTGCCAGCAGCCCCGGGGGCCCCAGCACAGATACGCAGTATTTT
TRBV7-6	TRBJ2-4	.	TRBD2	CASSTSHRRERTKNIQYF	TGTGCCAGCAGCACTAGTCATCGGCGGGAGCGGACCAAAAACATTCAGTACTTC
TRBV18	TRBJ1-2	.	TRBD1	CASSPDRDYGYTF	TGTGCCAGCTCACCAGACAGGGACTATGGCTACACCTTC
TRBV4-3	TRBJ1-2	.	TRBD1	CASSQVGRGRGDYGYTF	TGCGCCAGCAGCCAAGTGGGCAGGGGGCGCGGAGACTATGGCTACACCTTC
TRBV4-3	TRBJ1-4	.	.	CASSHERGFANEKLFF	TGCGCCAGCAGCCATGAAAGGGGGTTTGCTAATGAAAAACTGTTTTTT
TRBV28	TRBJ1-2	once	TRBD1	CASSGDRGFYGYTF	TGTGCCAGCAGTGGGGACAGGGGGTTCTATGGCTACACCTTC
TRBV7-9	TRBJ1-6	.	TRBD1	CASSLVDRVRSPLHF	TGTGCCAGCAGCTTAGTGGACAGGGTACGGTCACCCCTCCACTTT
TRBV5-1	TRBJ1-6	few	TRBD1	CASSFYLRTGGDSPLHF	TGCGCCAGCAGCTTCTACCTCCGGACAGGTGGGGATTCACCCCTCCACTTT
TRBV6-5	TRBJ1-1	.	TRBD1	CASSYSGPTGGTEAFF	TGTGCCAGCAGTTACTCGGGGCCGACAGGGGGCACTGAAGCTTTCTTT
TRBV18	TRBJ2-7	.	TRBD1	CASSPGTVSYEQYF	TGTGCCAGCTCACCCGGGACAGTGTCCTACGAGCAGTACTTC
TRBV11-2	TRBJ2-3	.	TRBD2	CASRPGSGGPLGTDTQYF	TGTGCCAGCAGACCGGGCAGCGGGGGGCCACTGGGCACAGATACGCAGTATTTT
TRBV5-1	TRBJ1-6	.	TRBD1	CASSWPGQNNSPLHF	TGTGCCAGCAGTTGGCCGGGACAGAATAATTCACCCCTCCACTTT
TRBV2	TRBJ1-1	.	.	CASSYGPGTEAFF	TGTGCCAGCAGTTACGGACCGGGCACTGAAGCTTTCTTT